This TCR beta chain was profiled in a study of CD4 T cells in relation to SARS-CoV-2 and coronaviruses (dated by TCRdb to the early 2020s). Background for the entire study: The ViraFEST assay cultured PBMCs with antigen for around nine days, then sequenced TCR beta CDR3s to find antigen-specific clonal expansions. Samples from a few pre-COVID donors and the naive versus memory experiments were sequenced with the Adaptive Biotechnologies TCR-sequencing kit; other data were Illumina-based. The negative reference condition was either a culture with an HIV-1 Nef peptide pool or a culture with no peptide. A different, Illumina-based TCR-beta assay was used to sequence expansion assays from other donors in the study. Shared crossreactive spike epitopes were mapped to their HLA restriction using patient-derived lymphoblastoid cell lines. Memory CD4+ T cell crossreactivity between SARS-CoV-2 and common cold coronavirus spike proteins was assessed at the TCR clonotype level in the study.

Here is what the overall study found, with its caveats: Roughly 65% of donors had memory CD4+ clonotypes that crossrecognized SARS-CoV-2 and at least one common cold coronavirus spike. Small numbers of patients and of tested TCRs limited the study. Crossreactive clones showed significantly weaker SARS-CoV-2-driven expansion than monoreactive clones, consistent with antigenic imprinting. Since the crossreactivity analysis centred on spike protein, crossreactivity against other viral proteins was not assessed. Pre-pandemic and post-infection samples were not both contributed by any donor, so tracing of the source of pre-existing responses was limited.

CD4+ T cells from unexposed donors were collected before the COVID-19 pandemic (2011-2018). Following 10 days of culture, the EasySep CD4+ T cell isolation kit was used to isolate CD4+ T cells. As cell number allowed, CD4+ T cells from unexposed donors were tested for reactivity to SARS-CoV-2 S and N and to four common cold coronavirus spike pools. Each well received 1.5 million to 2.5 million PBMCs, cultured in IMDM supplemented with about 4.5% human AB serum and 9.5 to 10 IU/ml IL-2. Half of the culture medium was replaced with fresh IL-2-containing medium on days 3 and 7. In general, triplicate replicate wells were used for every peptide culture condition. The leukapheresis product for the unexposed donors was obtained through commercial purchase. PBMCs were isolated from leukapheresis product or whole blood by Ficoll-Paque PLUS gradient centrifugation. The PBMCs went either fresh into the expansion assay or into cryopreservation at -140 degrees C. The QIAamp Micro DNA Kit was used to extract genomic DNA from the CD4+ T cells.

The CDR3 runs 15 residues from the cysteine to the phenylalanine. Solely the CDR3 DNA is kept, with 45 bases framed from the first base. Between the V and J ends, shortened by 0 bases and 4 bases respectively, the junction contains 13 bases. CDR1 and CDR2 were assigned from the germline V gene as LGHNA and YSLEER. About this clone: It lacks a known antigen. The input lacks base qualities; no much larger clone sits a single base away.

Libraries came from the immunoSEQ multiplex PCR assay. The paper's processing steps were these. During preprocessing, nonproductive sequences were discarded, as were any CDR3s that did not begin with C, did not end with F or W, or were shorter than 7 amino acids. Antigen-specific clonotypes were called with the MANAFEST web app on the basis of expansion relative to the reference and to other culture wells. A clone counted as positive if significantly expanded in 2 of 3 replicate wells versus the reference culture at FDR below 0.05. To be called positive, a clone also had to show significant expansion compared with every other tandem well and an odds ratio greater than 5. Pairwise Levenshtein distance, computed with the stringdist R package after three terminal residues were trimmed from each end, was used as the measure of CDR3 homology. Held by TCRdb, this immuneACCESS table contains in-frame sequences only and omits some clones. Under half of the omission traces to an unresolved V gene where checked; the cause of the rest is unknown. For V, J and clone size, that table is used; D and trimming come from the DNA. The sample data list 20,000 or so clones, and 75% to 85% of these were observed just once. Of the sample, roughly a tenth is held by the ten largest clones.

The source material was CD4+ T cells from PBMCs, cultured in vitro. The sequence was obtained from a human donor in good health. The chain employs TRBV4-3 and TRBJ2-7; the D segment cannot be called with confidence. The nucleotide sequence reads TGCGCCAGCAGCCAAGATCTAGGTGTCTCGTACGAGCAGTACTTC. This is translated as CASSQDLGVSYEQYF.